This T cell receptor (beta chain) was recovered during a study of monozygotic twins with cystic fibrosis. The CDR3 consists of 15 residues. TCRdb keeps only in-frame clones here, not all; method: immunoSEQ multiplex PCR. Counted here are more than 11,000 clones, 80% to 90% occurring once; the ten biggest clones make up around 0.8%. The chain is built from TRBV21-1 and TRBJ2-7. TRBV21-1 is noted as a pseudogene. The specimen was blood. This clonotype originated in a boy younger than 18 with cystic fibrosis. CDR3 sequence reads: CASSTERRGAGEQYF. The DNA of the CDR3 is TGTGCCAGCAGCACAGAGCGGAGGGGGGCTGGGGAGCAGTACTTC.